These T cell receptor beta chains were read from a single sample in a study of CD8+ T cells in alopecia areata. Assay used: immunoSEQ multiplex PCR; TCRdb lists only in-frame clones, some missing. Of over 85,000 clones listed, over 70% are singletons. The sample in question was CD8+ T cells sorted from blood, obtained at week 44, from a patient treated with tofacitinib. The receptors derive from a human donor with alopecia areata. Both conserved end residues are part of each CDR3. D genes are given only for firm matches. Clone size is given for some rows only: seen once, a few or many times, or a class if the clone is expanded.

NA	TRBV19	TRBD1	TRBJ2-7	TGTGCCAGTAGCTCCGGGACAGGGGGCTTCTACGAGCAGTACTTC	CASSSGTGGFYEQYF
medium-sized	TRBV29-1	TRBD1	TRBJ2-3	TGCAGCGCCCAGGGACAGGGGAGCACAGATACGCAGTATTTT	CSAQGQGSTDTQYF
few	TRBV7-2	NA	TRBJ2-2	TGTGCCAGCAGCCATATGGGCACCGGGGAGCTGTTTTTT	CASSHMGTGELFF
NA	TRBV30	NA	TRBJ2-7	TGTGCCTGGAGTGGGACAGACAACGAGCAGTACTTC	CAWSGTDNEQYF
few	TRBV29-1	NA	TRBJ1-6	TGCAGCCCGGGAGGTACATCCCTCCACTTT	CSPGGTSLHF
few	TRBV30	NA	TRBJ2-2	TGTGCCTGGAGCGCCTCGACAGCCGGGGAGCTGTTTTTT	CAWSASTAGELFF
NA	TRBV9	TRBD2	TRBJ2-7	TGTGCCAGCAGCCCGGGACTAGCGACCTACGAGCAGTACTTC	CASSPGLATYEQYF
NA	TRBV27	NA	TRBJ2-3	TGTGCCAGCAGTTTAGCTCTGGCAGATACGCAGTATTTT	CASSLALADTQYF
NA	TRBV5-4	NA	TRBJ1-1	TGTGCCAGCAGGGACGAAAACACTGAAGCTTTCTTT	CASRDENTEAFF
few	TRBV6-1	NA	TRBJ2-1	TGTGCCAGCATGGGAGATGGCTACAATGAGCAGTTCTTC	CASMGDGYNEQFF
NA	TRBV2	NA	TRBJ1-1	TGTGCCAGCAGTGAAAGGGCAGCCACTGAAGCTTTCTTT	CASSERAATEAFF
once	TRBV29-1	TRBD2	TRBJ2-3	TGCAGCCCCAGGGAGGGAGATACGCAGTATTTT	CSPREGDTQYF
NA	TRBV27	NA	TRBJ2-1	TGTGCCAGCAGTCTAAGGCCGGTCCCCAATGAGCAGTTCTTC	CASSLRPVPNEQFF
NA	TRBV9	NA	TRBJ1-2	TGTGCCAGCAGCGTTCTCGGGGATTTAGGGTATGGCTACACCTTC	CASSVLGDLGYGYTF
few	TRBV29-1	NA	TRBJ2-7	TGCAGCGTTGAAATCCGGGGGCGAGACGAGCAGTACTTC	CSVEIRGRDEQYF
NA	TRBV7-3	NA	TRBJ2-4	TGTGCCAGCAGCCCCTGGGTGGGGATCGGGGTTCAGTACTTC	CASSPWVGIGVQYF
NA	TRBV30	NA	TRBJ1-1	TGTGCCTCCTCGGTCACTATGAACACTGAAGCTTTCTTT	CASSVTMNTEAFF
NA	TRBV15	TRBD2	TRBJ2-1	TGTGCCACCAACAGGGATAGCGGGGGGAAGACCAATGAGCAGTTCTTC	CATNRDSGGKTNEQFF
NA	TRBV15	TRBD1	TRBJ2-4	TGTGCCACCAGCAGAGCACAGGGGCAGAACATTCAGTACTTC	CATSRAQGQNIQYF
NA	TRBV19	NA	TRBJ1-1	TGTGCCAGTAGTATAGGGGCGAACACTGAAGCTTTCTTT	CASSIGANTEAFF
NA	TRBV5-6	NA	TRBJ2-7	TGTGCCAGCAGCTTGGATTGGGATCAATTCTACGAGCAGTACTTC	CASSLDWDQFYEQYF
NA	TRBV4-3	TRBD1	TRBJ2-7	TGCGCCAGCAGCCAAGATTGGGGACAGGGGGCCTTCTCCTACGAGCAGTACTTC	CASSQDWGQGAFSYEQYF
NA	TRBV5-6	TRBD1	TRBJ2-7	TGTGCCAGTAGTGACAGGGTCTCCTACGAGCAGTACTTC	CASSDRVSYEQYF
NA	TRBV30	NA	TRBJ2-7	TGTGCCTGTGGAGTGGGCGAGCAGTACTTC	CACGVGEQYF
few	TRBV4-3	NA	TRBJ2-6	TGCGCCAGCAGCCACGACCTCGACACCTCTGGGGCCAACGTCCTGACTTTC	CASSHDLDTSGANVLTF
NA	TRBV29-1	NA	TRBJ1-1	TGCAGCGTTGAATCGGGGGGGTACGGCACTGAAGCTTTCTTT	CSVESGGYGTEAFF
NA	TRBV13	NA	TRBJ1-1	TGTGCCAGCAGCTCAAGGAACACTGAAGCTTTCTTT	CASSSRNTEAFF
NA	TRBV29-1	NA	TRBJ2-7	TGCAGCGTTGAACAGGATTCCTACGAGCAGTACTTC	CSVEQDSYEQYF
NA	TRBV5-4	NA	TRBJ2-1	TGTGCCAGCAGCTTGTACGAATACAATGAGCAGTTCTTC	CASSLYEYNEQFF
NA	TRBV19	NA	TRBJ1-6	TGTGCCAGTGGAGATCCGGAGATCTATAATTCACCCCTCCACTTT	CASGDPEIYNSPLHF
NA	TRBV6-6	TRBD1	TRBJ2-7	TGTGCCAGCAGTTACTCGGGACAGGGCTACGAGCAGTACTTC	CASSYSGQGYEQYF
NA	TRBV30	NA	TRBJ1-1	TGTGCCTGGAGTATCGGAGGGGACACTGAAGCTTTCTTT	CAWSIGGDTEAFF
NA	TRBV29-1	NA	TRBJ1-1	TGCAGCGTTGATAGGGAGGGAACTGAAGCTTTCTTT	CSVDREGTEAFF
NA	TRBV5-1	NA	TRBJ2-1	TGCGCCAGCACCTCAACAGGGTACGAGCAGTTCTTC	CASTSTGYEQFF
NA	TRBV7-9	NA	TRBJ2-1	TGTGCCAGCAGCTCATCTGAGCAGTTCTTC	CASSSSEQFF
NA	TRBV25-1	NA	TRBJ1-6	TGTGCCAGCAGTGAACAGGGCTATAATTCACCCCTCCACTTT	CASSEQGYNSPLHF
NA	TRBV12-5	NA	TRBJ2-3	TGTGCTAGTGGTTTTATGCGGATCACAGATACGCAGTATTTT	CASGFMRITDTQYF
NA	TRBV29-1	NA	TRBJ2-5	TGCAGCGTTGAGGGTCGGACAGTTCAAGAGACCCAGTACTTC	CSVEGRTVQETQYF
NA	TRBV9	NA	TRBJ2-7	TGTGCCAGCAGCGTAGGGACCAAGGACGAGCAGTACTTC	CASSVGTKDEQYF
NA	TRBV14	NA	TRBJ2-4	TGTGCCAGCAGCCTGGGGCGGAAAAACATTCAGTACTTC	CASSLGRKNIQYF
NA	TRBV27	NA	TRBJ2-5	TGTGCCAGCAGTCAAGGGGAGCAAGAGACCCAGTACTTC	CASSQGEQETQYF
medium-sized	TRBV4-2	NA	TRBJ1-1	TGTGCCAGCAGCCAAGGGACAGACAACACTGAAGCTTTCTTT	CASSQGTDNTEAFF
few	TRBV11-2	NA	TRBJ2-4	TGTGCCAGCAGCTTAGGGGCGGCAGACATTCAGTACTTC	CASSLGAADIQYF
NA	TRBV29-1	NA	TRBJ2-3	TGCAGCGTTGATCGGCAGGAATCCACAGATACGCAGTATTTT	CSVDRQESTDTQYF
once	TRBV20-1	NA	TRBJ2-1	TGCAGTGCTAGAGATAACGATGAGCAGTTCTTC	CSARDNDEQFF
NA	TRBV7-9	NA	TRBJ2-3	TGTGCCAGCAGCTATGTAGGGAGCACAGATACGCAGTATTTT	CASSYVGSTDTQYF
NA	TRBV5-6	TRBD2	TRBJ2-3	TGTGCCAGCAGCTTATCCACTAGCGGGGGGTCTGTTGATACGCAGTATTTT	CASSLSTSGGSVDTQYF
NA	TRBV14	TRBD1	TRBJ2-7	TGTGCCAGCAGCCACCCGGGGACAGCCTCCTACGAGCAGTACTTC	CASSHPGTASYEQYF
once	TRBV14	NA	TRBJ1-2	TGTGCCAGCAGCCAGGGGAGGAACTATGGCTACACCTTC	CASSQGRNYGYTF
NA	TRBV29-1	NA	TRBJ2-1	TGCAGCGTTGTTTCAAGCGAGCAGTTCTTC	CSVVSSEQFF
NA	TRBV5-6	NA	TRBJ2-7	TGTGCCAGCAGCTTGGGTTATACCGAGCAGTACTTC	CASSLGYTEQYF
NA	TRBV6-1	NA	TRBJ2-1	TGTGCCAGCTTACGCGGCTCCTACAATGAGCAGTTCTTC	CASLRGSYNEQFF
NA	TRBV7-9	TRBD1	TRBJ2-7	TGTGCCAGCACTGGGGGACAGAACTCCTACGAGCAGTACTTC	CASTGGQNSYEQYF
NA	TRBV15	TRBD1	TRBJ2-3	TGTGCCACCAGCGATTCCGGGACAGGGGGCCCAGATACGCAGTATTTT	CATSDSGTGGPDTQYF